This is a list of T cell receptor beta chains from one sample in a study of vaccination and CD4 T cells after COVID-19. TCRdb reprocessed the PCR reads via MiXCR and lists one record per CDR3 protein. The sample lists about 15,000 distinct CDR3 sequences, 69% occurring once. Specimen: CD4+ T cells from blood, collected after SARS-CoV-2 vaccination. The receptors here all came from a human donor who had recovered from COVID-19. Each CDR3 is given with its conserved first and last residue. D genes are given only for firm matches. Only part of the rows carry a size: once, few, many, or a class if the clone is expanded.

V gene: TRBV27
J gene: TRBJ2-5
clone size: once
D gene: -
CDR3 protein: CASSTRTQETQYF

V gene: TRBV6-2/TRBV6-3
J gene: TRBJ2-2
clone size: -
D gene: TRBD2
CDR3 protein: CASRDSGRVGELFF

V gene: TRBV2
J gene: TRBJ1-1
clone size: -
D gene: -
CDR3 protein: CATGFKGTEAFF

V gene: TRBV27
J gene: TRBJ2-7
clone size: once
D gene: -
CDR3 protein: CASSPRLVGSYEQYF

V gene: TRBV24-1
J gene: TRBJ1-5
clone size: -
D gene: -
CDR3 protein: CATSDYSNQPQHF

V gene: TRBV20-1
J gene: TRBJ1-5
clone size: -
D gene: TRBD1
CDR3 protein: CSARATGGNWPQHF

V gene: TRBV20-1
J gene: TRBJ2-1
clone size: once
D gene: -
CDR3 protein: CSARDLTSLNYNEQFF

V gene: TRBV7-2
J gene: TRBJ2-1
clone size: -
D gene: TRBD2
CDR3 protein: CASSLDLTSGNNEQFF

V gene: TRBV12-3/TRBV12-4
J gene: TRBJ2-2
clone size: once
D gene: -
CDR3 protein: CASSPRSFTGELFF

V gene: TRBV19
J gene: TRBJ2-2
clone size: -
D gene: TRBD2
CDR3 protein: CASGGENTGELFF

V gene: TRBV21-1
J gene: TRBJ2-5
clone size: -
D gene: -
CDR3 protein: CASSKPNRETQYF

V gene: TRBV6-5
J gene: TRBJ2-7
clone size: -
D gene: TRBD2
CDR3 protein: CASSYGRLAGGPSWEQYF

V gene: TRBV21-1
J gene: TRBJ2-3
clone size: -
D gene: -
CDR3 protein: CASSPGTSGRADILSDATDTQYF

V gene: TRBV5-1
J gene: -
clone size: once
D gene: -
CDR3 protein: CASSPGGQYNQPQYF

V gene: TRBV5-1
J gene: TRBJ1-2
clone size: -
D gene: -
CDR3 protein: CASSPDLAGYGYTF

V gene: TRBV20-1
J gene: TRBJ2-5
clone size: -
D gene: TRBD2
CDR3 protein: CSARDPSGRETQYF

V gene: TRBV20-1
J gene: TRBJ2-3
clone size: -
D gene: -
CDR3 protein: CSARDPHLEDTQYF

V gene: TRBV20-1
J gene: TRBJ2-3
clone size: once
D gene: TRBD2
CDR3 protein: CSANSRKLAGSTDTQYF

V gene: TRBV7-8
J gene: TRBJ1-4
clone size: -
D gene: -
CDR3 protein: CASSLGSRISDTTVF

V gene: TRBV27
J gene: TRBJ1-5
clone size: -
D gene: -
CDR3 protein: CASSLGLEQPQHF

V gene: TRBV7-8
J gene: TRBJ1-5
clone size: -
D gene: -
CDR3 protein: CASSLSGQVAQPQHF

V gene: TRBV6-1
J gene: TRBJ1-2
clone size: once
D gene: TRBD1
CDR3 protein: CASSPQGGYGYTF

V gene: TRBV11-2
J gene: TRBJ2-7
clone size: -
D gene: TRBD1
CDR3 protein: CASSSTGGSSYEQYF

V gene: TRBV11-2
J gene: TRBJ2-5
clone size: once
D gene: TRBD2
CDR3 protein: CASNRGGGETQYF

V gene: TRBV20-1
J gene: TRBJ1-1
clone size: -
D gene: -
CDR3 protein: CSSWDTEAFF

V gene: TRBV29-1
J gene: TRBJ1-2
clone size: -
D gene: TRBD1
CDR3 protein: CSVRPVGQGANYGYTF

V gene: TRBV6-1
J gene: TRBJ2-5
clone size: few
D gene: -
CDR3 protein: CSTGAQETQYF